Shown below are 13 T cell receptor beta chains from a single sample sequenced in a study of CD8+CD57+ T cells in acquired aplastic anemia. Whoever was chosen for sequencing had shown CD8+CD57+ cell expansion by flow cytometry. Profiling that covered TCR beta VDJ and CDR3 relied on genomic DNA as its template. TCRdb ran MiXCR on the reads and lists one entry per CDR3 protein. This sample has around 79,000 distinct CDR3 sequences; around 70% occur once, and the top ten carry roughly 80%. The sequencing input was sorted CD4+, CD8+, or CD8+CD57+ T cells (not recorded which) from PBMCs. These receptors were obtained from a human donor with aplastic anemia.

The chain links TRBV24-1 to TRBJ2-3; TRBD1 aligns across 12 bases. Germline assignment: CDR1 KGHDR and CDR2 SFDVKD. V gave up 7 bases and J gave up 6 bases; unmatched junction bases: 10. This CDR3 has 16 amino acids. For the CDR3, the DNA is TGTGCCACCAGCAGGGGACAGGGGGCGCAATCGGATACGCAGTATTTT. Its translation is CATSRGQGAQSDTQYF.

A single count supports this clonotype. The CDR3 reads CSAQEATQYF. The CDR3 DNA reads as TGCAGTGCCCAAGAGGCCACGCAGTATTTT. This chain connects TRBV20-1 to TRBJ2-3; D gene uncertain. Trimming shortened V by 6 bases and J by 9 bases, and 10 bases separated the two germline ends. The CDR3 runs 10 residues. Germline V gene lookup returns CDR1 DFQATT and CDR2 SNEGSKA (reference sequence).

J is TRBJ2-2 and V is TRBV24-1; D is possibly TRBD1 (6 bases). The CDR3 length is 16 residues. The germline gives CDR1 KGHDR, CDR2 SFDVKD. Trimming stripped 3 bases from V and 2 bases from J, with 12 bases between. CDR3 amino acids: CATSDPDSHNTGELFF. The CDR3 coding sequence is TGTGCCACCAGTGATCCGGACAGCCATAACACCGGGGAGCTGTTTTTT.

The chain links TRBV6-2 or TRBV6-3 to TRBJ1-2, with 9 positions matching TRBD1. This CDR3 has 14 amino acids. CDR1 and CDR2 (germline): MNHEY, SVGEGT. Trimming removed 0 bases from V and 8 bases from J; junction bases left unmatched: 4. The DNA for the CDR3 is TGTGCCAGCAGTTACTCGGGACAGGGATCCGGCTACACCTTC. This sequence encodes CASSYSGQGSGYTF.

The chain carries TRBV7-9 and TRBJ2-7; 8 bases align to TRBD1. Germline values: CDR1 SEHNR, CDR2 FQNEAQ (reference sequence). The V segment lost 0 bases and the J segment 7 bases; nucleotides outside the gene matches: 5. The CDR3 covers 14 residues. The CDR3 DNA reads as TGTGCCAGCAGCTTAGCGCAGGGGGCGAGGGAGCAGTACTTC. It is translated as CASSLAQGAREQYF.

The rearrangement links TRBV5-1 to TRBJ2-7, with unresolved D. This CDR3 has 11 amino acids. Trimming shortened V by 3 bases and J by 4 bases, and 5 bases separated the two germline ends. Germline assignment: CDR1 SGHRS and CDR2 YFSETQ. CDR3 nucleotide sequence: TGCGCCAGCAGCTATTTGTACGAGCAGTACTTC. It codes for CASSYLYEQYF.

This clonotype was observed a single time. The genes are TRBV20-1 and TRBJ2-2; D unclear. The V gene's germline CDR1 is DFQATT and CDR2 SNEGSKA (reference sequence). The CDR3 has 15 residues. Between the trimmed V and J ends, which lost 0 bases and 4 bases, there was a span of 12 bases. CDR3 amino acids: CSARDRNGSTGELFF. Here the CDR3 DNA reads TGCAGTGCTAGAGATCGTAACGGGTCCACCGGGGAGCTGTTTTTT.

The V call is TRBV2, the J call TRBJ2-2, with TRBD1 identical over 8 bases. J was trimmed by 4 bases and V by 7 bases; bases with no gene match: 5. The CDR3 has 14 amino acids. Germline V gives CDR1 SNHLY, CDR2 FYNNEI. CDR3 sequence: CASTTGVPTGELFF. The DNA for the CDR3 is TGTGCCAGCACGACAGGGGTGCCCACCGGGGAGCTGTTTTTT.

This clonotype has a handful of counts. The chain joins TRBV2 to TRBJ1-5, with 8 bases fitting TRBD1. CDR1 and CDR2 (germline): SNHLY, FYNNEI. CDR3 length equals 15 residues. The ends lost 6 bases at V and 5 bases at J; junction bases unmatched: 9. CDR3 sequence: CASRGRDRRDQPQHF. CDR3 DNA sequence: TGTGCCAGCAGGGGTAGGGACAGGCGGGATCAGCCCCAGCATTTT.

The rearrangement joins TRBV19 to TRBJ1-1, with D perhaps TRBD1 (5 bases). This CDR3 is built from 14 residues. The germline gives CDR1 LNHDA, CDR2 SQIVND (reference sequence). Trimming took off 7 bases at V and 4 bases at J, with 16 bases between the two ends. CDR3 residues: CASTRQAGGTEAFF. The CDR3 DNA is TGTGCCAGTACCAGGCAGGCCGGGGGCACTGAAGCTTTCTTT.

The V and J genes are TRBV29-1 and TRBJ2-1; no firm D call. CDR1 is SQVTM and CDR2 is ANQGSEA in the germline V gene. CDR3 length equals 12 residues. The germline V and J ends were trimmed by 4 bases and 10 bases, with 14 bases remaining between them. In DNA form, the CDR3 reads TGCAGCGTTGGTTGGTCCGCGAGGGAGCAGTTCTTC. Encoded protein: CSVGWSAREQFF.

The DNA of the CDR3 is TGTGCCATCAGTGAGGAGCAGTCCGAGCAGTACTTC. Residues: CAISEEQSEQYF. The chain has TRBV10-3 and TRBJ2-7; D remains ambiguous. This CDR3 has 12 residues. The germline gives CDR1 ENHRY, CDR2 SYGVKD. Trimming removed 2 bases at V and 6 bases at J, with 8 bases between.

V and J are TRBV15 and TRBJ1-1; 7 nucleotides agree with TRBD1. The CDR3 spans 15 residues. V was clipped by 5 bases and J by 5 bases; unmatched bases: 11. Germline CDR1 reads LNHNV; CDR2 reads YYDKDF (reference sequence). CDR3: CATSPPRDRATEAFF. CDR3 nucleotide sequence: TGTGCCACCAGCCCGCCCCGAGACAGGGCTACTGAAGCTTTCTTT. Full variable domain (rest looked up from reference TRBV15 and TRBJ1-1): DAMVIQNPRYQVTQFGKPVTLSCSQTLNHNVMYWYQQKSSQAPKLLFHYYDKDFNNEADTPDNFQSRRPNTSFCFLDIRSPGLGDTAMYLCATSPPRDRATEAFFGQGTRLTVV.